The clone carrying this T cell receptor (beta chain) occurred many times. Its target is unknown. The entry originates in a study of Graves' ophthalmopathy and Graves' hyperthyroidism. Findings of the study overall: Ophthalmopathy cases were distinguished from stable hyperthyroidism by a 13-signature model, reaching roughly 90% sensitivity and over 80% specificity.

The germline gives CDR1 DFQATT, CDR2 SNEGSKA (reference sequence). The CDR3 is made up of 15 amino acids. V shed 2 bases and J shed 7 bases, with 18 bases lying between them. The sequenced template was RNA, covering the TCR beta CDR3 region. Second-round multiplex PCR followed a first-round RT-PCR using HTBI primers. Via MiXCR, TCRdb re-called the multiplex PCR reads, giving one row per CDR3 protein. The sample consists of about 210,000 distinct CDR3 sequences, 25% to 30% of them appearing once. Sequencing input: peripheral blood. This receptor was taken from a man between 50 and 59 years old with Graves' ophthalmopathy. The chain uses TRBV20-1 and TRBJ1-5, with D possibly matching TRBD1 (6 bases). Written as DNA, the CDR3 is TGCAGTGCTAGAATCGGGGGCAGGGAAGGGCAGCCCCAGCATTTT. This translates into CSARIGGREGQPQHF.